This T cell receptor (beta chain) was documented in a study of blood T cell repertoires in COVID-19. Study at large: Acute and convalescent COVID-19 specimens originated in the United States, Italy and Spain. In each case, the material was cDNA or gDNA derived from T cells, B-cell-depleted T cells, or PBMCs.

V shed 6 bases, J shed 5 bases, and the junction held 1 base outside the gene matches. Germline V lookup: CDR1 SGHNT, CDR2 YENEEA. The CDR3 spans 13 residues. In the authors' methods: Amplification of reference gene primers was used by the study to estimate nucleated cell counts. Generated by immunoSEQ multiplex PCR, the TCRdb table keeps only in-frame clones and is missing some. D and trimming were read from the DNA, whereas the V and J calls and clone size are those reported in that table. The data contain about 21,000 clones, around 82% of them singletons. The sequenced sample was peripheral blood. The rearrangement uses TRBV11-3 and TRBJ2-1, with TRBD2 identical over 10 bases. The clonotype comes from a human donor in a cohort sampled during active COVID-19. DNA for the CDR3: TGTGCCAGCAGTGGACTAGCGGACAATGAGCAGTTCTTC. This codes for CASSGLADNEQFF.